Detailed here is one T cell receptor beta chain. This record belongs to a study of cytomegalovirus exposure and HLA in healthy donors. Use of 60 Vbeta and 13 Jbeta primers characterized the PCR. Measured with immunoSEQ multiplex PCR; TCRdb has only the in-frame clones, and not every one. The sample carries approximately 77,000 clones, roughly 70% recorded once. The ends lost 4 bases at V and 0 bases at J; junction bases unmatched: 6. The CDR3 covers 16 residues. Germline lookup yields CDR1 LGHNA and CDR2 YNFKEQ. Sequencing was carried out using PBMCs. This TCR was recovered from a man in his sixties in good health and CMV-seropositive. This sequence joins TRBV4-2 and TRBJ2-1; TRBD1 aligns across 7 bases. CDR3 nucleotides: TGTGCCAGCAGCCTCTCCGAGGGGGCCTCCTACAATGAGCAGTTCTTC. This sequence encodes CASSLSEGASYNEQFF.